The next 28 T cell receptor beta chains were all read from a single sample in a study of blood T cell repertoires in COVID-19. Here immunoSEQ multiplex PCR was the method, and the copy in TCRdb shows in-frame clones only, minus some. The repertoire holds some 250,000 clones, about 90% seen once, with 1% to 1.5% in the top ten. Input material: PBMCs or T cells enriched from blood (not recorded which). The receptors shown here come from a human donor in a cohort exposed to, infected with or recovered from COVID-19 (not recorded which). The donor label of this sample is uncertain.

This chain uses TRBV9 with TRBJ1-3; weak D call: TRBD1 (5 bases). The CDR3 length is 15 residues. Trimming left V 4 bases short and J 4 bases short, with 15 bases between. The germline CDR1 and CDR2 sequences are SGDLS and YYNGEE. CDR3 sequence: CASSPRTGGGNTIYF. DNA for the CDR3: TGTGCCAGCAGCCCGAGGACGGGGGGAGGAAACACCATATATTTT.

The genes are TRBV7-9 and TRBJ2-7; no definite D call. The CDR3 length is 14 residues. Germline V CDR1 and CDR2: SEHNR, FQNEAQ (reference sequence). Deletions cut 1 base from V and 1 base from J, with 8 bases between. The CDR3 spells CASSLDSYSYEQYF. The CDR3 region has the DNA TGTGCCAGCAGCTTAGACAGTTATTCCTACGAGCAGTACTTC.

The CDR3 sequence is CASSLTGGGAETQYF. The CDR3 region has the DNA TGTGCCAGCAGCTTGACGGGAGGGGGCGCGGAGACCCAGTACTTC. This rearrangement joins TRBV7-3 to TRBJ2-5; D perhaps matches TRBD2 (8 bases). The CDR3 runs 15 residues. The germline gives CDR1 SGHTA, CDR2 FQGTGA. The germline V and J ends were trimmed by 3 bases and 5 bases, with 16 bases remaining between them.

This clone came up once. The chain employs TRBV27 and TRBJ1-1, with D uncertain. Germline values: CDR1 MNHEY, CDR2 SMNVEV (reference sequence). The CDR3 is 13 amino acids. V was cut by 1 base and J by 0 bases, with 3 bases left in between. CDR3 DNA sequence: TGTGCCAGCAGTTTATTAATGAACACTGAAGCTTTCTTT. Its protein is CASSLLMNTEAFF.

The CDR3 region has the DNA TGTGCCAGCAACACAGACAGCTCCTTCGCTGGCTACACCTTC. The encoded protein is CASNTDSSFAGYTF. The chain combines TRBV2 with TRBJ1-2, with D tentatively TRBD1 (5 bases). The CDR3 is made up of 14 amino acids. V was pared by 7 bases and J by 7 bases, with 19 bases between. Germline assignment: CDR1 SNHLY and CDR2 FYNNEI.

The chain couples TRBV7-9 to TRBJ1-1, with D unclear. CDR1 is SEHNR, CDR2 FQNEAQ, per germline (reference sequence). This CDR3 comprises 14 residues. V was trimmed by 2 bases and J by 2 bases, leaving 9 bases between them. In nucleotides, the CDR3 is TGTGCCAGCAGCTTAAGACCAGGAAACACTGAAGCTTTCTTT. Translating it yields CASSLRPGNTEAFF.

This chain connects TRBV6-6 to TRBJ2-7, with 7 bases identical to TRBD1. This CDR3 has 12 amino acids. CDR1 is MNHNY and CDR2 is SVGAGI in the germline V gene (reference sequence). The V and J ends lost 6 bases and 6 bases, in that order; junction bases with no gene match: 5. The CDR3 bases are TGTGCCAGCAGAATGACAGGGACCGAGCAGTACTTC. This gives the protein CASRMTGTEQYF.

This chain connects TRBV11-2 to TRBJ2-5, with 14 positions matching TRBD2. Germline V gene lookup returns CDR1 SGHAT and CDR2 FQNNGV. The V segment lost 5 bases and the J segment 13 bases; nucleotides outside the gene matches: 6. This CDR3 spans 13 amino acids. CDR3 loop: CASSKGLAGAGYF. The DNA of the CDR3 is TGTGCCAGCAGCAAGGGACTAGCGGGGGCCGGGTACTTC. Combining the CDR3 with reference TRBV11-2 and TRBJ2-5 gives the whole variable domain EAGVAQSPRYKIIEKRQSVAFWCNPISGHATLYWYQQILGQGPKLLIQFQNNGVVDDSQLPKDRFSAERLKGVDSTLKIQPAKLEDSAVYLCASSKGLAGAGYFGPGTRLLVL.

This clone was picked up a small number of times. This chain uses TRBV10-2 with TRBJ1-2, with 10 bases matching TRBD1. This CDR3 has 15 amino acids. Germline CDR1 WSHSY, CDR2 SAAADI. The trim removed 5 bases at V and 7 bases at J, leaving 10 bases unmatched. CDR3 bases: TGCGCCAGCAGTCTGACCGGGACAGGGGACTTTGGCTACACCTTC. Translating gives CASSLTGTGDFGYTF.

This chain uses TRBV6-1 with TRBJ2-5; 11 nucleotides agree with TRBD1. The CDR3 covers 16 residues. CDR1 MNHNS and CDR2 SASEGT come from the germline V gene. Unmatched junction bases numbered 6, after V lost 4 bases and J lost 2 bases. CDR3 bases: TGTGCCAGCAGTGTTCTGGACAGGGGGCCTCAAGAGACCCAGTACTTC. Its translation: CASSVLDRGPQETQYF.

The J gene is TRBJ1-1, the V gene TRBV12-3 or TRBV12-4, with D tentatively TRBD1 (5 bases). V was shortened by 6 bases and J by 11 bases, with 16 bases between the two germline ends. CDR3 size: 12 residues. CDR3 region: CASSLRGGDAFF. Here the CDR3 DNA reads TGTGCCAGCAGCCTCCGGGGGGGAGACGCTTTCTTT.

V gene TRBV9 combines with J gene TRBJ1-1; no firm D call. The V end lost 4 bases, the J end lost 1 base, and 8 bases lay between the germline ends. Germline V gene lookup returns CDR1 SGDLS and CDR2 YYNGEE. The CDR3 is 13 residues long. The CDR3 loop is CASSTRWNTEAFF. The CDR3 nucleotides read TGTGCCAGCAGCACGAGGTGGAACACTGAAGCTTTCTTT.

The chain uses TRBV19 and TRBJ2-7, with 7 positions matching TRBD2. Germline trimming cut 3 bases from V and 3 bases from J; bases unmatched to any gene: 5. Germline loops: CDR1 LNHDA, CDR2 SQIVND (reference sequence). The CDR3 has 14 residues. This CDR3 is CASSMVRGNYEQYF. Here the CDR3 DNA reads TGTGCCAGTAGTATGGTGCGGGGGAACTACGAGCAGTACTTC.

This rearrangement joins TRBV4-3 to TRBJ2-1; TRBD2 matches at 7 bases. CDR1 and CDR2 (germline): LGHNA, YSLEER. V shed 1 base, J shed 7 bases, and the junction held 4 bases outside the gene matches. The CDR3 sequence is 14 residues long. Written as DNA, the CDR3 is TGCGCCAGCAGCCAAGCGGGGGGTGCTAATGAGCAGTTCTTC. Translating gives CASSQAGGANEQFF.

This chain connects TRBV27 to TRBJ1-2, with a weak D call TRBD1 (5 bases). The CDR3 consists of 16 residues. Germline V gene data show CDR1 as MNHEY and CDR2 as SMNVEV (reference sequence). V was cut by 4 bases and J by 2 bases, with 17 bases left in between. The CDR3, as DNA: TGTGCCAGCAGTTCTAATCGACAGCCCCCCAACTATGGCTACACCTTC. Translated, it gives CASSSNRQPPNYGYTF.

J is TRBJ2-3 and V is TRBV11-2; 7 bases match TRBD2. V was pared by 0 bases and J by 3 bases, with 9 bases of the junction left unmatched. The germline V gene has CDR1 SGHAT and CDR2 FQNNGV. The CDR3 loop spans 17 amino acids. The CDR3 bases are TGTGCCAGCAGCTTAGACACAAGCGGGGTTGAGACAGATACGCAGTATTTT. Translating it yields CASSLDTSGVETDTQYF. The full variable domain, rest sourced from reference TRBV11-2 and TRBJ2-3, is EAGVAQSPRYKIIEKRQSVAFWCNPISGHATLYWYQQILGQGPKLLIQFQNNGVVDDSQLPKDRFSAERLKGVDSTLKIQPAKLEDSAVYLCASSLDTSGVETDTQYFGPGTRLTVL.

V is TRBV6-5 and J is TRBJ2-7; weak D call: TRBD2 (6 bases). The CDR3 is 14 amino acids. Trimming pared 0 bases from V and 3 bases from J, leaving 9 bases between. Germline lookup yields CDR1 MNHEY and CDR2 SVGAGI. CDR3 sequence (DNA): TGTGCCAGCAGTTACTCGGAGGGACGCTACGAGCAGTACTTC. Translation: CASSYSEGRYEQYF.

The rearrangement joins TRBV6-2 or TRBV6-3 to TRBJ1-5, with 7 bases lining up with TRBD1. Per the germline V gene, CDR1 is MNHEY and CDR2 is SVGEGT. V trimming: 4 bases; J trimming: 3 bases; junction bases outside the gene matches: 12. The CDR3 is 17 amino acids. Written as DNA, the CDR3 is TGTGCCAGCAGTTGGATACAGGGGCGACAATACAATCAGCCCCAGCATTTT. It translates to CASSWIQGRQYNQPQHF.

V is TRBV5-1 and J is TRBJ2-3; the match to TRBD2 covers 9 bases. Trimming removed 5 bases from V and 4 bases from J; junction bases left unmatched: 14. Germline V gene data show CDR1 as SGHRS and CDR2 as YFSETQ. The CDR3 is 17 residues long. CDR3 residues: CASRSIRAGGPPDTQYF. The CDR3 DNA follows: TGCGCCAGCAGATCGATTCGCGCGGGGGGGCCCCCAGATACGCAGTATTTT.

J is TRBJ2-7 and V is TRBV5-1; tentatively, D is TRBD1 (5 bases). Deletions cut 4 bases from V and 2 bases from J, with 13 bases between. The CDR3 spans 14 residues. CDR1 is SGHRS and CDR2 is YFSETQ in the germline V gene. The CDR3 is CASSPGSRPYEQYF. CDR3 nucleotides: TGCGCCAGCAGCCCAGGGTCCAGGCCCTACGAGCAGTACTTC.

The chain is built from TRBV21-1 and TRBJ1-2. TRBV21-1 is a recognized pseudogene. The CDR3 loop spans 13 amino acids. The CDR3 nucleotides read TGTGCCAGCAGCAAAGTGGGGCGGGGTGGCTACACCTTC. Translation: CASSKVGRGGYTF.

This chain joins TRBV21-1 and TRBJ2-3; the D call of TRBD1 is as the table states it, not checked on the DNA. TRBV21-1 is annotated as a pseudogene. The CDR3 extends over 14 amino acids. The CDR3 DNA reads TGTGCCAGCAGGGGACAGGGGCGGACAGATACGCAGTATTTT. This gives the protein CASRGQGRTDTQYF.

The J gene is TRBJ2-7, the V gene TRBV7-9; D might be TRBD1 (5 bases). The germline V and J ends were trimmed by 5 bases and 1 base, with 12 bases remaining between them. There are 14 residues in the CDR3. CDR1 and CDR2 from the germline V gene are SEHNR and FQNEAQ (reference sequence). The CDR3 DNA sequence: TGTGCCAGCAGCCCGCGACAGAGTTCCTACGAGCAGTACTTC. It encodes CASSPRQSSYEQYF.

The chain is built from TRBV29-1 and TRBJ2-5; 11 bases map to TRBD2. Unmatched junction bases numbered 16, after V lost 8 bases and J lost 5 bases. Germline values: CDR1 SQVTM, CDR2 ANQGSEA. The CDR3 consists of 16 residues. CDR3 residues: CSLSKSSGGPRETQYF. The DNA of the CDR3 is TGCAGCCTCAGTAAATCTAGCGGGGGGCCGAGGGAGACCCAGTACTTC.

The V gene is TRBV5-1, the J gene TRBJ1-6; 8 bases are a match to TRBD1. Germline CDR1 and CDR2: SGHRS and YFSETQ. The CDR3 totals 12 residues. V was pared by 7 bases and J by 10 bases, with 4 bases of the junction left unmatched. CDR3 sequence reads: CASSQGGSPLHF. The CDR3 region has the DNA TGCGCCAGCTCACAGGGGGGATCACCCCTCCACTTT.

The chain links TRBV9 to TRBJ2-1; TRBD2 aligns across 8 bases. The CDR3 contains 19 residues. V shed 3 bases, J shed 0 bases, and the junction held 14 bases outside the gene matches. The germline V gene has CDR1 SGDLS and CDR2 YYNGEE. The DNA for the CDR3 is TGTGCCAGCAGCGCCCGGTCAGCGGGGGCTAAATTCTCCTACAATGAGCAGTTCTTC. Translating gives CASSARSAGAKFSYNEQFF.

The sample holds one count of this clone. This chain connects TRBV29-1 to TRBJ1-1; D unresolved. Germline V gene sequence: CDR1 SQVTM, CDR2 ANQGSEA. V was clipped by 7 bases and J by 7 bases, with 16 bases between them. The CDR3 spans 12 residues. DNA of the CDR3: TGCAGCGCATTTTATTCCTCTATTGAAGCTTTCTTT. This translates into CSAFYSSIEAFF.

This chain uses TRBV5-4 with TRBJ1-2; D possibly corresponds to TRBD1 (5 bases). Trimming took 2 bases from V and 4 from J, leaving 12 bases between them. CDR1 and CDR2 (germline): SGHNT, YYREEE (reference sequence). The CDR3 has 14 residues. The CDR3 here is CASSFQGGSYGYTF. CDR3 in DNA: TGTGCCAGCAGCTTCCAGGGAGGGAGCTATGGCTACACCTTC.